This is a list of T cell receptor beta chains from one sample in a study of shared clonotypes between healthy human individuals. Here immunoSEQ multiplex PCR was the method, and the copy in TCRdb shows in-frame clones only, minus some. This table has some 2 million clones, 85% to 95% appearing once. The source material was naive CD4+ T cells sorted from blood. The receptors derive from a man in his late teens or twenties in good health. Each CDR3 is given with its conserved first and last residue. Each record gives: V gene, D gene, J gene, CDR3 protein. The D gene is left open where the match is weak.

V gene: TRBV6-6; D gene: TRBD1; J gene: TRBJ2-7; CDR3 protein: CASSYQGQAYEQYF
V gene: TRBV14; D gene: TRBD2; J gene: TRBJ2-6; CDR3 protein: CASSQSPRASGSVGANVLTF
V gene: TRBV28; D gene: -; J gene: TRBJ2-7; CDR3 protein: CASSELGTMYEQYF
V gene: TRBV5-1; D gene: -; J gene: TRBJ2-1; CDR3 protein: CASSLILAPNNEQFF
V gene: TRBV7-3; D gene: TRBD2; J gene: TRBJ2-3; CDR3 protein: CASSLKPRGTSTDTQYF
V gene: TRBV5-1; D gene: TRBD2; J gene: TRBJ2-4; CDR3 protein: CASSRGASGGSVAKNIQYF
V gene: TRBV7-2; D gene: TRBD2; J gene: TRBJ2-7; CDR3 protein: CASSSSGLAFSYEQYF
V gene: TRBV4-3; D gene: -; J gene: TRBJ1-1; CDR3 protein: CASSQDTGTLGLNTEAFF
V gene: TRBV28; D gene: -; J gene: TRBJ1-2; CDR3 protein: CASSSAYGYTF
V gene: TRBV11-2; D gene: -; J gene: TRBJ1-6; CDR3 protein: CASSQQNSPLHF
V gene: TRBV7-2; D gene: -; J gene: TRBJ1-1; CDR3 protein: CASSLRGGGTEAFF
V gene: TRBV9; D gene: -; J gene: TRBJ2-3; CDR3 protein: CASSVSGLSTDTQYF
V gene: TRBV5-6; D gene: TRBD1; J gene: TRBJ1-6; CDR3 protein: CASSPGQGRSPLHF
V gene: TRBV21-1; D gene: -; J gene: TRBJ2-5; CDR3 protein: CASSKWWTEQGEETQYF
V gene: TRBV6-6; D gene: -; J gene: TRBJ2-7; CDR3 protein: CASLPPGGSYEQYF
V gene: TRBV30; D gene: TRBD1; J gene: TRBJ1-1; CDR3 protein: CAWKTGVSGTEAFF
V gene: TRBV7-2; D gene: TRBD1; J gene: TRBJ1-5; CDR3 protein: CASSLTGLSNQPQHF
V gene: TRBV5-1; D gene: -; J gene: TRBJ1-3; CDR3 protein: CASSLNRDPGNTIYF
V gene: TRBV27; D gene: -; J gene: TRBJ1-2; CDR3 protein: CASSLTRGYGYTF
V gene: TRBV19; D gene: -; J gene: TRBJ1-6; CDR3 protein: CASSLQGSYNSPLHF
V gene: TRBV2; D gene: -; J gene: TRBJ2-2; CDR3 protein: CASSPDTVAGELFF
V gene: TRBV29-1; D gene: -; J gene: TRBJ2-2; CDR3 protein: CSVAWGDFWGDTGELFF
V gene: TRBV6-5; D gene: -; J gene: TRBJ2-3; CDR3 protein: CASTRGRGTDTQYF
V gene: TRBV6-6; D gene: -; J gene: TRBJ1-2; CDR3 protein: CASSFGGSNYGYTF
V gene: TRBV7-9; D gene: TRBD1; J gene: TRBJ1-6; CDR3 protein: CASSLWDRENSPLHF
V gene: TRBV20-1; D gene: -; J gene: TRBJ1-2; CDR3 protein: CSAQTEYGYTF
V gene: TRBV7-9; D gene: -; J gene: TRBJ1-1; CDR3 protein: CASSLSMNTEAFF
V gene: TRBV6-5; D gene: TRBD1; J gene: TRBJ2-7; CDR3 protein: CASSSPGTGVYEQYF
V gene: TRBV5-1; D gene: -; J gene: TRBJ2-3; CDR3 protein: CASSLPVIDTQYF
V gene: TRBV18; D gene: -; J gene: TRBJ1-4; CDR3 protein: CASSPPGEKLFF
V gene: TRBV7-8; D gene: -; J gene: TRBJ2-7; CDR3 protein: CASSLVPESSYEQYF
V gene: TRBV5-1; D gene: TRBD2; J gene: TRBJ2-1; CDR3 protein: CASSRTTSGSNEQFF
V gene: TRBV6-1; D gene: TRBD1; J gene: TRBJ1-5; CDR3 protein: CASIPGQGGGQPQHF
V gene: TRBV9; D gene: -; J gene: TRBJ2-2; CDR3 protein: CASSAPLLGHTGELFF
V gene: TRBV6-6; D gene: -; J gene: TRBJ2-5; CDR3 protein: CASSTGREETQYF
V gene: TRBV6-6; D gene: -; J gene: TRBJ2-7; CDR3 protein: CASSVSVGISYEQYF
V gene: TRBV7-8; D gene: TRBD1; J gene: TRBJ1-2; CDR3 protein: CASSLVLRDRGSGYTF
V gene: TRBV4-3; D gene: -; J gene: TRBJ2-7; CDR3 protein: CASSQEGTVTSYEQYF